This passage covers 31 T cell receptor beta chains from one sample sequenced in a study of T cells after yellow fever vaccination. TCRdb itself ran the 5' RACE reads through MiXCR, one entry per CDR3 protein. The profile shows under 350,000 distinct CDR3 sequences, about 4% of them singletons. Specimen: PBMCs, collected 5 days after the yellow fever booster vaccination. The source of these receptors is a man aged 18 to 29 who received the YFV17D yellow fever vaccine.

In its sample, this clonotype was seen many times. The V and J genes are TRBV10-1 and TRBJ2-3; D ambiguous. From germline, CDR1 is WNHNN and CDR2 SYGVQD (reference sequence). The V and J ends lost 3 bases and 4 bases respectively, with 8 bases between them. This CDR3 comprises 13 residues. The CDR3 DNA sequence: TGCGCCAGCAGTGAAATGTTTCCAGATACGCAGTATTTT. Translated, it gives CASSEMFPDTQYF.

The rearrangement links TRBV6-1 to TRBJ1-5; TRBD1 might be the D (5 bases). Per germline, CDR1 MNHNS and CDR2 SASEGT. CDR3 length equals 12 residues. V was pared by 4 bases and J by 5 bases, with 6 bases between. This CDR3 is CASSAGDQPQHF. In DNA form, the CDR3 reads TGTGCCAGCAGTGCGGGGGATCAGCCCCAGCATTTT.

The chain has TRBV4-2 and TRBJ2-3; D unclear. The CDR3 is 16 amino acids. Trimming cost V 0 bases and J 1 base, with 11 bases left between them. Germline V CDR1 and CDR2: LGHNA, YNFKEQ. CDR3 DNA sequence: TGTGCCAGCAGCCAAGATAATGGTGGGGGCACAGATACGCAGTATTTT. It translates to CASSQDNGGGTDTQYF.

In this sample, this clonotype turned up a few times. The V and J genes are TRBV29-1 and TRBJ1-4; D might be TRBD1 (5 bases). Germline assignment: CDR1 SQVTM and CDR2 ANQGSEA. Trimming removed 3 bases at V and 8 bases at J, with 13 bases between. CDR3 length: 13 residues. The chain's CDR3 is CSVEHQGREKLFF. Written as DNA, the CDR3 is TGCAGCGTTGAGCATCAGGGACGGGAAAAACTGTTTTTT.

In this sample, this clonotype turned up a few times. The rearrangement links TRBV5-1 to TRBJ2-3; D is possibly TRBD1 (6 bases). The V end lost 7 bases, the J end lost 0 bases, and 15 bases lay between the germline ends. CDR1 is SGHRS and CDR2 is YFSETQ in the germline V gene. This CDR3 comprises 15 residues. The CDR3 DNA sequence: TGCGCCAGCGTAGCGTGGGGGCCTAGCACAGATACGCAGTATTTT. Translation gives CASVAWGPSTDTQYF.

The chain links TRBV7-9 to TRBJ1-1; D uncertain. CDR1 SEHNR and CDR2 FQNEAQ come from the germline V gene (reference sequence). V was shortened by 5 bases and J by 4 bases, with 11 bases between the two germline ends. This CDR3 has 13 residues. DNA of the CDR3: TGTGCCAGCAGCCGTCCAGAAGTCACTGAAGCTTTCTTT. This gives the protein CASSRPEVTEAFF.

This chain links TRBV6-1 with TRBJ2-5, with 7 bases lining up with TRBD1. J was trimmed by 4 bases and V by 7 bases; bases with no gene match: 6. CDR1 is MNHNS and CDR2 is SASEGT in the germline V gene. The CDR3 loop spans 13 amino acids. CDR3 coding DNA: TGTGCCAGCAAAACGACAGGGAGAGAGACCCAGTACTTC. It encodes CASKTTGRETQYF.

In its sample, this clonotype was seen a few times. This rearrangement joins TRBV7-2 to TRBJ2-7; D not resolved. Germline V CDR1 and CDR2: SGHTA, FQGNSA. The CDR3 loop spans 12 amino acids. The V end lost 2 bases, the J end lost 6 bases, and 8 bases lay between the germline ends. The CDR3 loop is CASSLLLVEQYF. In DNA form, the CDR3 reads TGTGCCAGCAGCTTATTGTTGGTCGAGCAGTACTTC.

This clonotype has a count of ten or more. V gene TRBV4-1 combines with J gene TRBJ2-1; 12 bases match TRBD2. The CDR3 length is 18 residues. J lost 7 bases, V lost 4 bases, and 14 bases had no gene match. Germline CDR1 is MGHRA and CDR2 is YSYEKL. CDR3 in amino acids: CASSRTSGGPQKTNEQFF. The CDR3 DNA reads as TGCGCCAGCAGCCGCACTAGCGGGGGGCCTCAGAAAACTAATGAGCAGTTCTTC.

This clonotype was observed many times. The chain is built from TRBV7-6 and TRBJ2-1; no clear D gene. V was pared by 1 base and J by 8 bases, with 15 bases between. From germline, CDR1 is SGHVS and CDR2 FNYEAQ. The CDR3 covers 15 residues. CDR3 DNA sequence: TGTGCCAGCAGCTTAGAAATACACACGGCCCATGAGCAGTTCTTC. It specifies CASSLEIHTAHEQFF.

This clonotype was counted only a few times. This rearrangement joins TRBV6-5 to TRBJ1-2; D gene unclear. CDR3 size: 15 residues. V lost 5 bases to trimming and J lost 1 base, with 14 bases between them. Germline V gene data show CDR1 as MNHEY and CDR2 as SVGAGI. The CDR3 region has the DNA TGTGCCAGCAGTAGACGGAGGGTAGATAACTATGGCTACACCTTC. It specifies CASSRRRVDNYGYTF.

J is TRBJ2-5 and V is TRBV15; the match to TRBD2 covers 10 bases. V shed 3 bases, J shed 5 bases, and the junction held 9 bases outside the gene matches. Germline CDR1 reads LNHNV; CDR2 reads YYDKDF (reference sequence). The CDR3 is made up of 16 amino acids. The CDR3 reads CATSRDQRGGWETQYF. The DNA for the CDR3 is TGTGCCACCAGCAGGGATCAGCGGGGGGGTTGGGAGACCCAGTACTTC.

This clonotype appeared a few times. CDR3 sequence reads: CASSQELTGTRTQYF. The CDR3 DNA reads TGCGCCAGCAGCCAAGAATTGACAGGGACCAGGACCCAGTACTTC. This rearrangement joins TRBV4-1 to TRBJ2-5; 7 bases fit TRBD1. Looked up from germline, CDR1 is MGHRA and CDR2 is YSYEKL. The CDR3 spans 15 residues. The junction had 8 bases not matched to a gene; V was cut back by 0 bases and J by 7 bases.

This clonotype was recorded many times. The CDR3 region is CASSPRRWEQFF. The CDR3, as DNA: TGTGCCAGCAGCCCCCGACGCTGGGAGCAGTTCTTC. The gene calls are TRBV7-2 and TRBJ2-1; D is unresolved. V was pared by 5 bases and J by 10 bases, with 12 bases between. The CDR3 spans 12 residues. The germline V gene has CDR1 SGHTA and CDR2 FQGNSA.

This clonotype was picked up a small number of times. V usage is TRBV7-8 and J usage is TRBJ2-7, with D maybe TRBD2 (6 bases). The CDR3 length is 13 residues. Trimming pared 5 bases from V and 3 bases from J, leaving 11 bases between. The germline gives CDR1 SGHVS, CDR2 FQNEAQ. The CDR3 DNA sequence: TGTGCCAGCAGCGGCGGGGTCAGCTACGAGCAGTACGTC. This translates into CASSGGVSYEQYV.

This clonotype was detected only a few times. This chain's CDR3 is CSARAPAEKLFF. The CDR3 DNA is TGCAGTGCTAGAGCACCGGCCGAAAAACTGTTTTTT. The chain recombines TRBV20-1 with TRBJ1-4, with D hard to call. The CDR3 extends over 12 amino acids. Germline V gene data show CDR1 as DFQATT and CDR2 as SNEGSKA (reference sequence). The V gene lost 1 base and the J gene lost 8 bases, with 8 bases spanning the gap.

About this clonotype itself: Just one base apart from a much larger clone, this may be a read error. V and J are TRBV6-2 or TRBV6-3 and TRBJ1-2; D gene ambiguous. The V end was cut by 9 bases, the J end by 2 bases, with 13 bases between. Germline CDR1 reads MNHEY; CDR2 reads SVGEGT. This CDR3 is built from 13 residues. The CDR3, as DNA: TGTGCCAGATCAACGACCGAGAACTATGGCTACACCTTC. Translated, it gives CARSTTENYGYTF.

This clonotype was observed at least ten times. The chain joins TRBV12-3 or TRBV12-4 to TRBJ2-3, with TRBD1 as a possible D gene (5 bases). This CDR3 contains 14 residues. The ends were cut back, 3 bases at V and 7 bases at J, with 14 bases in the middle. In DNA, the CDR3 is TGTGCCAGCAGTTTCTCAGGGCCCTTGAATACGCAGTATTTT. It codes for CASSFSGPLNTQYF.

The sample holds many counts of this clonotype. V usage is TRBV10-3 and J usage is TRBJ2-1; D unresolved. The length of the CDR3 is 16 residues. Germline V gives CDR1 ENHRY, CDR2 SYGVKD. Between the trimmed V and J ends, which lost 0 bases and 1 base, there was a span of 10 bases. The CDR3 loop is CAISESGAWSYNEQFF. The CDR3 DNA follows: TGTGCCATCAGTGAGTCGGGTGCCTGGTCCTACAATGAGCAGTTCTTC.

The chain uses TRBV29-1 and TRBJ2-1; 14 positions agree with TRBD2. Trimming took 2 bases from V and 8 from J; bases not matched to a gene: 11. This CDR3 is 17 amino acids long. Germline CDR1 is SQVTM and CDR2 is ANQGSEA. The CDR3 protein is CSVELGLAGAVGDEQFF. CDR3 sequence (DNA): TGCAGCGTTGAATTGGGACTAGCGGGGGCCGTAGGGGATGAGCAGTTCTTC.

This clonotype was picked up a small number of times. This chain joins TRBV10-3 and TRBJ2-2; the match to TRBD2 covers 8 bases. CDR3 length equals 13 residues. Per germline, CDR1 ENHRY and CDR2 SYGVKD. The J segment lost 6 bases and the V segment lost 6 bases, leaving 3 bases of the junction unmatched. CDR3 sequence reads: CAIRDSGAGELFF. The DNA for the CDR3 is TGTGCCATCAGGGATAGCGGGGCCGGGGAGCTGTTTTTT.

The CDR3 bases are TGTGCCAGCAGTGGTTCGACAGGGCAAAATTCACCCCTCCACTTT. Residues: CASSGSTGQNSPLHF. V is TRBV2 and J is TRBJ1-6; 7 bases map to TRBD1. V lost 4 bases and J lost 7; bases outside the gene matches: 7. Germline CDR1 is SNHLY and CDR2 is FYNNEI. The CDR3 covers 15 residues.

This clonotype appeared many times. The rearrangement uses TRBV5-4 and TRBJ2-2; 7 bases are shared with TRBD2. The CDR3 consists of 17 residues. V was clipped by 0 bases and J by 0 bases; unmatched bases: 5. Germline lookup yields CDR1 SGHNT and CDR2 YYREEE (reference sequence). The CDR3 loop is CASSLVGRGSNTGELFF. In DNA form, the CDR3 reads TGTGCCAGCAGCTTGGTGGGGCGGGGGTCGAACACCGGGGAGCTGTTTTTT.

Only a few counts were recorded for this clonotype. This chain connects TRBV6-2 or TRBV6-3 to TRBJ2-3; 13 nucleotides align to TRBD2. The CDR3 covers 19 residues. The germline gives CDR1 MNHEY, CDR2 SVGEGT. J gave up 0 bases and V 0 bases, and 6 bases lay outside the gene matches. CDR3 sequence: CASSYSTSGGTVSTDTQYF. In nucleotides, the CDR3 is TGTGCCAGCAGTTACTCGACTAGCGGGGGGACCGTGAGCACAGATACGCAGTATTTT.

This clonotype was detected a few times. This chain joins TRBV29-1 and TRBJ1-1, with unresolved D. CDR3 length: 13 amino acids. V was shortened by 4 bases and J by 4 bases, with 13 bases between the two germline ends. Germline V CDR1 and CDR2: SQVTM, ANQGSEA. The chain's CDR3 is CSVAGPRATEAFF. The CDR3 DNA follows: TGCAGCGTTGCGGGCCCCAGAGCCACTGAAGCTTTCTTT.

This clonotype turned up a few times. The V and J genes are TRBV2 and TRBJ1-1, with D possibly TRBD1 on 5 matching bases. This CDR3 region has 12 residues. Germline loops: CDR1 SNHLY, CDR2 FYNNEI. V lost 5 bases, J lost 8 bases, and 12 bases lay in between. This CDR3 is CASSFGALEAFF. CDR3 bases: TGTGCCAGCAGTTTCGGGGCATTAGAAGCTTTCTTT.

The chain joins TRBV5-1 to TRBJ2-1; possible D gene TRBD1, 5 bases. This CDR3 contains 14 residues. The germline CDR1 and CDR2 sequences are SGHRS and YFSETQ. Trimming took off 0 bases at V and 10 bases at J, with 14 bases between the two ends. DNA of the CDR3: TGCGCCAGCAGCTTGGGACAGCAGACGAGGGAGCAGTTCTTC. Protein sequence: CASSLGQQTREQFF.

The DNA of the CDR3 is TGTGCCAGCACCGAAGACGGGTACCGTAAGGGCTACACCTTC. It specifies CASTEDGYRKGYTF. This chain links TRBV6-5 with TRBJ1-2; D gene uncertain. The CDR3 length is 14 residues. V was cut by 7 bases and J by 8 bases, with 20 bases left in between. The germline V gene encodes CDR1 MNHEY and CDR2 SVGAGI.

The sample holds many counts of this clonotype. The rearrangement joins TRBV7-9 to TRBJ2-7; D gene unclear. V gave up 3 bases and J gave up 2 bases, with 8 bases separating them. This CDR3 has 13 amino acids. Germline V CDR1 and CDR2: SEHNR, FQNEAQ (reference sequence). The CDR3 spells CASSLVGPYEQYF. CDR3 coding DNA: TGTGCCAGCAGCTTGGTCGGGCCCTACGAGCAGTACTTC.

The V gene is TRBV12-3 or TRBV12-4, the J gene TRBJ1-5; TRBD1 matches 8 bases. The CDR3 extends over 16 amino acids. V gave up 0 bases and J gave up 2 bases; unmatched junction bases: 3. In DNA form, the CDR3 reads TGTGCCAGCAGTTTAGCACAGGGGGGTGGCAATCAGCCCCAGCATTTT. Translating gives CASSLAQGGGNQPQHF.

This clonotype was counted at least ten times. V usage is TRBV5-1 and J usage is TRBJ2-1; either TRBD1 or TRBD2 may supply D (5 bases each). Germline V gives CDR1 SGHRS, CDR2 YFSETQ. Trimming took off 3 bases at V and 1 base at J, with 14 bases between the two ends. The CDR3 has 16 amino acids. DNA of the CDR3: TGCGCCAGCAGCTCGCTGGGACGGAATTCCTACAATGAGCAGTTCTTC. It yields the protein CASSSLGRNSYNEQFF.